This T cell receptor beta chain was recovered during a study of T-cell reconstitution after alpha-beta-depleted transplantation in children. Trimming took off 4 bases at V and 8 bases at J, with 15 bases between the two ends. The CDR3 is made up of 14 amino acids. Per germline, CDR1 MNHEY and CDR2 SMNVEV (reference sequence). During its preparation, the TCRbeta library received unique molecular identifiers. TCRdb reanalysed the PCR reads using MiXCR and keeps one entry per CDR3 protein. The repertoire consists of some 550,000 distinct CDR3 sequences, with about 16% occurring once and the leading ten covering 2.5% to 4%.

The sample was PBMCs from the stem cell graft donor, taken from the stem cell graft. The genes are TRBV27 and TRBJ2-1, with D possibly matching TRBD1 (5 bases). The source of this sequence is a human donor who donated a stem cell graft to a child with acute lymphoblastic leukemia. For the CDR3, the DNA is TGTGCCAGCAGTTGGGGCGCAGGGTACGATGAGCAGTTCTTC. It is translated as CASSWGAGYDEQFF.